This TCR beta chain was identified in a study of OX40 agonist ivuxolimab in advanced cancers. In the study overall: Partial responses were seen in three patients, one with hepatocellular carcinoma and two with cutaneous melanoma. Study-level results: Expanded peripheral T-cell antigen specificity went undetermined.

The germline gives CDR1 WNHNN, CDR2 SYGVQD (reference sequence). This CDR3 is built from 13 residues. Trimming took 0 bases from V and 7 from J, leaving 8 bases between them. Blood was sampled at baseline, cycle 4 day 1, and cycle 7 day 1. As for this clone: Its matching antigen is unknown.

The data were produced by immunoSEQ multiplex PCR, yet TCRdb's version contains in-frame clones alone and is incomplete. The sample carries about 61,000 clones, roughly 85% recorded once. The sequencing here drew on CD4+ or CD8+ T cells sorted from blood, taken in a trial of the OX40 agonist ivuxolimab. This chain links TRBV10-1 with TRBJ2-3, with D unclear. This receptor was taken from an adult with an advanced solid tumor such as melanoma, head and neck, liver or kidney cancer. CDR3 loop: CASSESGMNTQYF. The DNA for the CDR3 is TGCGCCAGCAGTGAGTCAGGGATGAATACGCAGTATTTT.